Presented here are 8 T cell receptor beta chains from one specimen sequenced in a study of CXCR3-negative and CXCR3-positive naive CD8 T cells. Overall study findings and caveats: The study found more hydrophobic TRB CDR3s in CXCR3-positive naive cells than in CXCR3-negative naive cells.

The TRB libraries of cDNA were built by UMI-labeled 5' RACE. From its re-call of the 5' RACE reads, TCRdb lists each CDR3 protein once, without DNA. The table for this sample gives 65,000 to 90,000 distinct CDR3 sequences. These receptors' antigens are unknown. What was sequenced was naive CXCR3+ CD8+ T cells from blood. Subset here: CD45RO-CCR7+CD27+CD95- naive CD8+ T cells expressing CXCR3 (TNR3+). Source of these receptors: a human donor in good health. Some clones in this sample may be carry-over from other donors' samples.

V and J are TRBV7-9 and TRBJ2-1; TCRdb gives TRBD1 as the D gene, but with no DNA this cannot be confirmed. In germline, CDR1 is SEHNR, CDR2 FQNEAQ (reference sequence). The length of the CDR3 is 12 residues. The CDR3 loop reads CASTPQGNEQFF. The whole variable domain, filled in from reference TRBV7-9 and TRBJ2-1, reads DTGVSQNPRHKITKRGQNVTFRCDPISEHNRLYWYRQTLGQGPEFLTYFQNEAQLEKSRLLSDRFSAERPKGSFSTLEIQRTEQGDSAMYLCASTPQGNEQFFGPGTRLTVL.

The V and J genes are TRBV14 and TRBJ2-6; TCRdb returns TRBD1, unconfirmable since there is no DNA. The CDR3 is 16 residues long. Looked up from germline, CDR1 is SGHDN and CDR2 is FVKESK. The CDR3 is CASSPGQGPGANVLTF.

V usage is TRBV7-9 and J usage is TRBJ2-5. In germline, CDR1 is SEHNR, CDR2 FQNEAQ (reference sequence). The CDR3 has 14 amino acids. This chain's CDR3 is CASSLVTQQETQYF. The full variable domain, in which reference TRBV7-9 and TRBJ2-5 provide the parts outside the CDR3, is DTGVSQNPRHKITKRGQNVTFRCDPISEHNRLYWYRQTLGQGPEFLTYFQNEAQLEKSRLLSDRFSAERPKGSFSTLEIQRTEQGDSAMYLCASSLVTQQETQYFGPGTRLLVL.

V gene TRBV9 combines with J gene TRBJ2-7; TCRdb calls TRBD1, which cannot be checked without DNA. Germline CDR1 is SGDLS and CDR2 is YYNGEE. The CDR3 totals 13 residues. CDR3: CASSEDRGYEQYF.

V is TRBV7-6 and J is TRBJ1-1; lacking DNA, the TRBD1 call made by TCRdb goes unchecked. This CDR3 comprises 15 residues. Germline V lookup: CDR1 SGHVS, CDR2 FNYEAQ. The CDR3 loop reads CARSPRTATNTEAFF. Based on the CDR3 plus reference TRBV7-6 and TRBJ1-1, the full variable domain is GAGVSQSPRYKVTKRGQDVALRCDPISGHVSLYWYRQALGQGPEFLTYFNYEAQQDKSGLPNDRFSAERPEGSISTLTIQRTEQRDSAMYRCARSPRTATNTEAFFGQGTRLTVV.

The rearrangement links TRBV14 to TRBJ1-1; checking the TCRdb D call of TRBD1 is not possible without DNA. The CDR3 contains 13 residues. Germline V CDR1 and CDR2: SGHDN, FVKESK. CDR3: CASSHLSRTEAFF.

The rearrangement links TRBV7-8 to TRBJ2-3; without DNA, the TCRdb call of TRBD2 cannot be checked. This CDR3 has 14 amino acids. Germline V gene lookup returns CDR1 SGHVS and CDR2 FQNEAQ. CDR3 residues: CASSLGGSRDTQYF.

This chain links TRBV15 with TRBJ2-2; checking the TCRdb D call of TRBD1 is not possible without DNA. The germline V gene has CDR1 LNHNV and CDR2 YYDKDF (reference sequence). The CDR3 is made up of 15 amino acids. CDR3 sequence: CATSKSRGDAGELFF.